This TCR beta chain was captured in a study of blood T cell repertoires in COVID-19. About the study: T cells, B-cell-depleted T cells, or PBMCs provided the cDNA or gDNA that served as material.

V was clipped by 9 bases and J by 4 bases, with 27 bases between them. This CDR3 is 17 amino acids long. Looked up from germline, CDR1 is LNHDA and CDR2 is SQIVND (reference sequence). Sequencing used immunoSEQ multiplex PCR; TCRdb keeps in-frame clones, though not all of them. The profile shows about 62,000 clones, roughly 85% of them singletons. The sample consisted of peripheral blood. The TCR originated in a woman of 80 years or more with acute or convalescent COVID-19. The rearrangement joins TRBV19 to TRBJ1-2; D unclear. The CDR3 DNA follows: TGTGCCAGCACCCGGTCCCCAATACGGAGGTTAGGCTATGGCTACACCTTC. Its protein product is CASTRSPIRRLGYGYTF.